The sequence of this T cell receptor (beta chain) was determined in a study of blood T cell repertoires in COVID-19. Study information: Whether acute or convalescent, the COVID-19 samples came from the United States, Italy and Spain.

Study processing details: Amplification from reference gene primers served as the basis for estimated nucleated cell counts. The repertoire was sequenced with immunoSEQ multiplex PCR; TCRdb's copy has only in-frame clones and lacks some. V and J calls and clone size are as listed in that table; D and trimming were resolved from the DNA. The table records around 260,000 clones, roughly 80% of them present only once. The V gene's germline CDR1 is MRHNA and CDR2 SNTAGT. The V gene end was trimmed by 3 bases and the J gene end by 0 bases; junction bases not matched to a gene: 2. The length of the CDR3 is 16 residues. Enrollees, about 18 to 100 years old, lived in approximately 25 US areas. A few counts support this clone.

What was sequenced was PBMCs or T cells enriched from blood (not recorded which). V gene TRBV6-4 combines with J gene TRBJ2-3; 11 bases agree with TRBD2. This TCR was sampled from a man aged 25-45 years with acute COVID-19. CDR3 nucleotides: TGTGCCAGCAGTGATATAGCGGGAGGGAGCACAGATACGCAGTATTTT. It translates to CASSDIAGGSTDTQYF.